Reported below is one T cell receptor (beta chain). The repertoire was sequenced with immunoSEQ multiplex PCR; TCRdb's copy has only in-frame clones and lacks some. The repertoire holds fewer than 300,000 clones, with approximately 81% as singletons. These data originate in a study of blood T cell repertoires in COVID-19. The overall study: PBMCs, B-cell-depleted T cells, or T cells were the source of the cDNA or gDNA that made up the material.

This CDR3 comprises 16 residues. CDR1 and CDR2 (germline): MDHEN, SYDVKM. V was pared by 3 bases and J by 4 bases, with 7 bases of the junction left unmatched. The sample taken for sequencing was peripheral blood. This chain joins TRBV28 and TRBJ2-1, with 9 bases that match TRBD2. The TCR sequence derives from a woman aged 18 to 35 with acute or convalescent COVID-19. The CDR3 protein is CASSFPSGGSYNEQFF. The CDR3 DNA reads as TGTGCCAGCAGTTTTCCCAGCGGGGGGTCTTACAATGAGCAGTTCTTC.